A single sample gave rise to the 24 T cell receptor beta chains below, sequenced in a study of early T cells in non-severe SARS-CoV-2 infection. TCRdb re-called the 5' RACE reads with MiXCR, one entry per CDR3 protein. This table holds around 80,000 distinct CDR3 sequences, around 13% found once. Sequences were obtained from whole blood. The source of these receptors is an adult who was a healthcare worker with PCR-confirmed SARS-CoV-2 infection or an uninfected control (not recorded which).

The J gene is TRBJ2-2, the V gene TRBV14; D is undetermined. Trimming left V 1 base short and J 8 bases short, with 8 bases between. Germline loops: CDR1 SGHDN, CDR2 FVKESK. This CDR3 comprises 13 residues. The CDR3 bases are TGTGCCAGCAGCCAAGTGGACCAAGGGGAGCTGTTTTTT. Its protein is CASSQVDQGELFF. Full variable domain (missing parts from reference TRBV14 and TRBJ2-2): EAGVTQFPSHSVIEKGQTVTLRCDPISGHDNLYWYRRVMGKEIKFLLHFVKESKQDESGMPNNRFLAERTGGTYSTLKVQPAELEDSGVYFCASSQVDQGELFFGEGSRLTVL.

The gene calls are TRBV7-8 and TRBJ1-6, with 7 bases fitting TRBD1. The CDR3 loop spans 14 amino acids. The V and J ends lost 4 bases and 7 bases, in that order; junction bases with no gene match: 4. CDR1 is SGHVS and CDR2 is FQNEAQ in the germline V gene. In nucleotides, the CDR3 is TGTGCCAGCAGCTCGACAGGGAAAAATTCACCCCTCCACTTT. Protein product: CASSSTGKNSPLHF.

This clonotype was recorded once. The chain combines TRBV12-3 or TRBV12-4 with TRBJ2-2; D perhaps matches TRBD1 (5 bases). Trimming took off 4 bases at V and 3 bases at J, with 6 bases between the two ends. CDR3 length equals 13 residues. For the CDR3, the DNA is TGTGCCAGCAGTTCCAGGGACACCGGGGAGCTGTTTTTT. As protein: CASSSRDTGELFF.

This clonotype was seen many times. V gene TRBV19 combines with J gene TRBJ1-2; weak D call: TRBD1 (5 bases). The germline V gene has CDR1 LNHDA and CDR2 SQIVND (reference sequence). V lost 11 bases to trimming and J lost 5 bases, with 12 bases between them. The CDR3 is 11 residues long. DNA for the CDR3: TGTGCCTGCGCGGGGGGTTATGGCTACACCTTC. Amino acid sequence: CACAGGYGYTF. Drawing the rest from reference TRBV19 and TRBJ1-2, the complete variable domain is DGGITQSPKYLFRKEGQNVTLSCEQNLNHDAMYWYRQDPGQGLRLIYYSQIVNDFQKGDIAEGYSVSREKKESFPLTVTSAQKNPTAFYLCACAGGYGYTFGSGTRLTVV.

In its sample, this clonotype was seen a few times. The V gene is TRBV9, the J gene TRBJ2-7; 11 bases match TRBD2. The germline gives CDR1 SGDLS, CDR2 YYNGEE. Trimming at V came to 2 bases and at J to 1 base, leaving 2 bases not matched to a gene. The CDR3 contains 15 residues. CDR3 region: CASSVSSGGSYEQYF. The CDR3 coding sequence is TGTGCCAGCAGCGTCTCTAGCGGGGGGTCCTACGAGCAGTACTTC. The whole variable domain, filled in from reference TRBV9 and TRBJ2-7, reads DSGVTQTPKHLITATGQRVTLRCSPRSGDLSVYWYQQSLDQGLQFLIQYYNGEERAKGNILERFSAQQFPDLHSELNLSSLELGDSALYFCASSVSSGGSYEQYFGPGTRLTVT.

This clonotype occurred many times. The V gene is TRBV20-1, the J gene TRBJ1-2; no clear D gene. The V end was cut by 3 bases, the J end by 8 bases, with 13 bases between. The germline V gene has CDR1 DFQATT and CDR2 SNEGSKA (reference sequence). The CDR3 extends over 12 amino acids. The CDR3 region has the DNA TGCAGTGCTAGTAATCGCCTGGCGGGCTACACCTTC. Translation gives CSASNRLAGYTF.

Concerning this clonotype itself: A much larger clone is a single base away; this may be a read error. The V call is TRBV15, the J call TRBJ2-1; 8 bases are a match to TRBD2. Germline V gives CDR1 LNHNV, CDR2 YYDKDF (reference sequence). The CDR3 consists of 16 residues. The CDR3 sequence is CVTSRDFLAGRNEQFF. CDR3 DNA: TGTGTCACCAGCAGAGATTTCCTAGCGGGCCGCAATGAGCAGTTCTTC. Based on the CDR3 plus reference TRBV15 and TRBJ2-1, the full variable domain is DAMVIQNPRYQVTQFGKPVTLSCSQTLNHNVMYWYQQKSSQAPKLLFHYYDKDFNNEADTPDNFQSRRPNTSFCFLDIRSPGLGDTAMYLCVTSRDFLAGRNEQFFGPGTRLTVL.

The chain combines TRBV2 with TRBJ1-2; tentatively, D is TRBD1 (5 bases). Trimming cost V 3 bases and J 2 bases, with 7 bases left between them. The germline V gene has CDR1 SNHLY and CDR2 FYNNEI. CDR3 size: 13 residues. The CDR3 reads CASSEAGNYGYTF. The CDR3 coding sequence is TGTGCCAGCAGTGAGGCAGGGAACTATGGCTACACCTTC.

The chain employs TRBV20-1 and TRBJ2-5; TRBD2 matches at 14 bases. This CDR3 contains 18 residues. The germline CDR1 and CDR2 sequences are DFQATT and SNEGSKA (reference sequence). The V gene end was trimmed by 6 bases and the J gene end by 2 bases; junction bases not matched to a gene: 14. CDR3 DNA: TGCAGTGCCGGTCGTAGACTAGCGGGGGGGCCTGGGCAAGAGACCCAGTACTTC. The encoded protein is CSAGRRLAGGPGQETQYF.

V usage is TRBV10-3 and J usage is TRBJ2-2, with 8 nucleotides matching TRBD2. The CDR3 length is 14 residues. CDR1 ENHRY and CDR2 SYGVKD come from the germline V gene. J lost 6 bases, V lost 10 bases, and 10 bases had no gene match. In nucleotides, the CDR3 is TGTGCCAGCGCTCCTAGCGGGCCCTCCGGGGAGCTGTTTTTT. Translating gives CASAPSGPSGELFF.

J is TRBJ2-7 and V is TRBV7-2; D call uncertain. Germline CDR1 is SGHTA and CDR2 is FQGNSA. Trimming took 2 bases from V and 5 from J, leaving 16 bases between them. The CDR3 length is 15 residues. Here the CDR3 DNA reads TGTGCCAGCAGCTTAAGTGGCGCCGGGTTCAACGAGCAGTACTTC. This translates into CASSLSGAGFNEQYF. The complete variable domain, with remaining parts taken from reference TRBV7-2 and TRBJ2-7, reads GAGVSQSPSNKVTEKGKDVELRCDPISGHTALYWYRQSLGQGLEFLIYFQGNSAPDKSGLPSDRFSAERTGGSVSTLTIQRTQQEDSAVYLCASSLSGAGFNEQYFGPGTRLTVT.

The rearrangement uses TRBV14 and TRBJ2-1; no definite D call. The CDR3 covers 12 residues. The germline V gene encodes CDR1 SGHDN and CDR2 FVKESK. V lost 5 bases and J lost 15, with 17 bases in between. The CDR3 bases are TGTGCCAGCAGCTATGTTTCGGCCTTTCGGTTCTTC. Translation gives CASSYVSAFRFF.

In its sample, this clonotype was seen many times. The rearrangement joins TRBV20-1 to TRBJ1-6; D is uncertain. Germline V gives CDR1 DFQATT, CDR2 SNEGSKA (reference sequence). Trimming stripped 1 base from V and 5 bases from J, with 9 bases between. The CDR3 covers 14 residues. The CDR3 bases are TGCAGTGCTAGAGGGAGCGGGGATAATTCACCCCTCCACTTT. This translates into CSARGSGDNSPLHF.

CDR3 amino acids: CASSLAEGGNTIYF. The CDR3 coding sequence is TGTGCCAGCAGCCTGGCGGAAGGGGGAAACACCATATATTTT. The chain uses TRBV7-9 and TRBJ1-3; no clear D. Deletions cut 5 bases from V and 4 bases from J, with 12 bases between. The CDR3 is 14 residues long. Germline CDR1 and CDR2: SEHNR and FQNEAQ (reference sequence).

This clonotype was recorded a few times. The chain carries TRBV7-2 and TRBJ1-6, with D perhaps TRBD1 (6 bases). Trimming removed 8 bases from V and 8 bases from J, with 16 bases in between. Per germline, CDR1 SGHTA and CDR2 FQGNSA. This CDR3 is built from 14 residues. CDR3 amino acids: CASSFRGIDSPLHF. CDR3 coding DNA: TGTGCCAGCTCCTTCAGGGGTATAGATTCACCCCTCCACTTT.

The chain joins TRBV6-6 to TRBJ1-6; D is perhaps TRBD1 (6 bases). The CDR3 is made up of 15 amino acids. Per the germline V gene, CDR1 is MNHNY and CDR2 is SVGAGI (reference sequence). Trimming shortened V by 6 bases and J by 8 bases, and 17 bases separated the two germline ends. CDR3 coding DNA: TGTGCCAGCAGATATAAACAGGGATGGGATTCACCCCTCCACTTT. Translation: CASRYKQGWDSPLHF.

V gene TRBV6-4 combines with J gene TRBJ2-3, with 7 bases lining up with TRBD1. V gave up 4 bases and J gave up 5 bases; unmatched junction bases: 3. Germline V gives CDR1 MRHNA, CDR2 SNTAGT. The CDR3 spans 13 residues. The CDR3 is CASSVTGEDTQYF. The DNA of the CDR3 is TGTGCCAGCAGTGTAACAGGGGAAGATACGCAGTATTTT.

A few counts support this clonotype. The chain links TRBV7-8 to TRBJ1-1, with D perhaps TRBD1 (5 bases). The CDR3 length is 14 residues. CDR1 is SGHVS and CDR2 is FQNEAQ in the germline V gene. Trimming removed 5 bases at V and 5 bases at J, with 15 bases between. Written as DNA, the CDR3 is TGTGCCAGCAGCCCAGACGGGGGGTCGACTGAAGCTTTCTTT. Encoded protein: CASSPDGGSTEAFF.

This clonotype came up many times. The chain links TRBV7-8 to TRBJ2-7; possibly TRBD1 for D (5 bases). Germline V gene data show CDR1 as SGHVS and CDR2 as FQNEAQ. V gave up 1 base and J gave up 2 bases, with 9 bases separating them. This CDR3 is 14 amino acids long. CDR3 region: CASSLVAGPYEQYF. CDR3 nucleotide sequence: TGTGCCAGCAGCTTAGTTGCAGGGCCCTACGAGCAGTACTTC.

This clonotype appeared a few times. The rearrangement uses TRBV6-6 and TRBJ1-5; D possibly corresponds to TRBD1 (6 bases). The V gene's germline CDR1 is MNHNY and CDR2 SVGAGI (reference sequence). The CDR3 sequence is 14 residues long. V gave up 4 bases and J gave up 5 bases, with 12 bases separating them. The CDR3, as DNA: TGTGCCAGCAGTTCGGACAGTATCCATCAGCCCCAGCATTTT. Translating gives CASSSDSIHQPQHF.

The sample holds many counts of this clonotype. The chain links TRBV10-1 to TRBJ2-7; unclear D gene. This CDR3 has 13 residues. The V end was cut by 0 bases, the J end by 7 bases, with 10 bases between. CDR1 and CDR2 (germline): WNHNN, SYGVQD (reference sequence). The CDR3 reads CASSESPKAEQYF. The CDR3 bases are TGCGCCAGCAGTGAGTCCCCCAAGGCGGAGCAGTACTTC.

Only a few counts were recorded for this clonotype. V is TRBV7-2 and J is TRBJ2-1; 12 bases align to TRBD2. CDR3 length equals 15 residues. Germline CDR1 reads SGHTA; CDR2 reads FQGNSA. V was clipped by 5 bases and J by 8 bases; unmatched bases: 7. The CDR3 DNA sequence: TGTGCCAGCAGCCCAACTAGCGGGGGGCTGGATGAGCAGTTCTTC. Translated, it gives CASSPTSGGLDEQFF.

The CDR3 coding sequence is TGTGCCTGTACCATCTCCTACGAGCAGTACTTC. The encoded protein is CACTISYEQYF. The rearrangement links TRBV30 to TRBJ2-7, with D unclear. Trimming cost V 6 bases and J 0 bases, with 6 bases left between them. This CDR3 comprises 11 residues. In germline, CDR1 is GTSNPN, CDR2 SVGIG (reference sequence).

This clonotype was detected many times. This chain links TRBV29-1 with TRBJ2-3; maybe TRBD2 (5 bases). Germline V lookup: CDR1 SQVTM, CDR2 ANQGSEA. Deletions cut 5 bases from V and 6 bases from J, with 12 bases between. The CDR3 sequence is 12 residues long. The CDR3 DNA follows: TGCAGCGTTATGCGGGTTGAGGATACGCAGTATTTT. It is translated as CSVMRVEDTQYF.